This T cell receptor beta chain was found in a study of shared clonotypes between healthy human individuals. About the research overall: Each donor's CD8 memory used one plate, CD8 naive two, each CD4 subset three.

Only Caucasian adults living in Nashville, Tennessee served as donors. Germline values: CDR1 SEHNR, CDR2 FQNEAQ (reference sequence). The CDR3 loop spans 14 amino acids. The ends were cut back, 5 bases at V and 6 bases at J, with 16 bases in the middle. The protocol was immunoSEQ multiplex PCR, while the TCRdb copy is restricted to in-frame clones and leaves out a portion. The sample has about 1 million clones; approximately 70% are singletons. The TCR originated in a man between 18 and 35 years old in good health. J is TRBJ1-1 and V is TRBV7-9; D is possibly TRBD1 (6 bases). The sequencing input was memory CD4+ T cells sorted from blood. Subset meaning: CD45RA-negative fraction. The CDR3 protein is CASSPVGARAEAFF. The DNA for the CDR3 is TGTGCCAGCAGCCCAGTGGGGGCGCGAGCTGAAGCTTTCTTT.